This T cell receptor beta chain was identified in a study of beta chain features in type 1 diabetes. The study, taken as a whole, reports: All four CD4+ subsets of Type 1 diabetes patients contained TCRB CDR3s that were moderately but significantly shorter.

Expressed TCRB transcripts were sequenced because the entire RNA isolate underwent reverse transcription. Assay: immunoSEQ multiplex PCR; the TCRdb copy retains only in-frame clones and omits some. Here the sample spans roughly 42,000 clones, roughly 50% being singletons. The CDR3 runs 14 residues. V was trimmed by 6 bases and J by 2 bases, leaving 12 bases between them. The V gene's germline CDR1 is LNHDA and CDR2 SQIVND (reference sequence). Turning to this clone: Antigen specificity is unknown.

The receptor was derived from a woman aged 25 to 39 in good health. V is TRBV19 and J is TRBJ2-3; perhaps TRBD2 as D (6 bases). The sequencing input was stem cell memory CD4+ T cells from blood. CDR3 sequence reads: CASSLRLDTDTQYF. As DNA, the CDR3 is TGTGCCAGTAGCCTCCGACTAGACACAGATACGCAGTATTTT.